The table lists the clone carrying this T cell receptor beta chain with a few counts. Using its own MiXCR run on the reads, TCRdb lists one record per CDR3 protein. Of 100,000 or so distinct CDR3 sequences detected, 20% to 25% appear once; the ten largest clones hold about two fifths. This record belongs to a study of T cell repertoires in cytomegalovirus infection. The sequenced sample consisted of CD8+ T cells from PBMCs. This clonotype was obtained from a human donor in good health (CMV status not recorded). Some clones in this sample may be carry-over from other donors' samples.

The CDR3 coding sequence is TGTGCCAGCAGCTTGGCAGGGCACTCTCCTATGAGGGAGCAGTACTTC. It yields the protein CASSLAGHSPMREQYF. The rearrangement uses TRBV7-2 and TRBJ2-7; TRBD1 is a possible D gene (5 bases). Trimming took off 3 bases at V and 7 bases at J, with 22 bases between the two ends. The CDR3 is made up of 16 amino acids. Germline V lookup: CDR1 SGHTA, CDR2 FQGNSA.